This is a list of T cell receptor beta chains from one sample in a study of shared clonotypes between healthy human individuals. TCRdb's table, derived via immunoSEQ multiplex PCR, lists solely in-frame clones and lacks some. The sample has hundreds of thousands of clones; around 92% are singletons. Sequencing input: naive CD8+ T cells sorted from blood. These TCRs come from a man aged 25-45 years in good health. Each CDR3 is given with its conserved first and last residue. The D gene is left open where the match is weak.

j_gene	v_gene	d_gene	CDR3aa	CDR3nt
TRBJ2-5	TRBV2	TRBD2	CASVSGRETQYF	TGTGCCAGCGTTAGCGGGAGGGAGACCCAGTACTTC
TRBJ1-1	TRBV6-5	NA	CASSYTGNTEAFF	TGTGCCAGCAGTTATACCGGGAACACTGAAGCTTTCTTT
TRBJ2-1	TRBV11-2	TRBD2	CASSLGSGRPPNEQFF	TGTGCCAGCAGCTTAGGGAGCGGGAGGCCCCCCAATGAGCAGTTCTTC
TRBJ2-1	TRBV6-4	NA	CASSLGIYNEQFF	TGTGCCAGCAGTTTAGGGATCTACAATGAGCAGTTCTTC
TRBJ1-5	TRBV2	TRBD1	CASSARGPHQPQHF	TGTGCCAGCAGTGCCAGGGGGCCGCATCAGCCCCAGCATTTT
TRBJ2-7	TRBV5-1	NA	CASSLEGRITTEQYF	TGCGCCAGCAGCTTGGAGGGACGTATAACCACAGAGCAGTACTTC
TRBJ1-4	TRBV6-5	NA	CATSVWSTNEKLFF	TGTGCCACCTCAGTTTGGTCAACTAATGAAAAACTGTTTTTT
TRBJ2-1	TRBV27	NA	CASSLAAYNEQFF	TGTGCCAGCAGTTTAGCGGCATACAATGAGCAGTTCTTC
TRBJ2-7	TRBV10-1	TRBD1	CASSESRDRGFYEQYF	TGCGCCAGCAGTGAGTCGAGGGACAGGGGGTTCTACGAGCAGTACTTC
TRBJ2-1	TRBV4-1	TRBD2	CASSQDITSAGGIENEQFF	TGCGCCAGCAGCCAAGATATCACATCAGCGGGAGGTATAGAGAATGAGCAGTTCTTC
TRBJ2-1	TRBV6-5	NA	CASSYWNEQFF	TGTGCCAGCAGTTACTGGAATGAGCAGTTCTTC
TRBJ2-7	TRBV5-5	TRBD2	CASSSGLAGSYEQYF	TGTGCCAGCAGCTCGGGACTAGCGGGCTCCTACGAGCAGTACTTC
TRBJ2-5	TRBV11-2	NA	CASSLGTGYGETQYF	TGTGCCAGCAGCTTAGGAACAGGGTACGGAGAGACCCAGTACTTC
TRBJ2-7	TRBV27	NA	CASGDTTYEQYF	TGTGCCAGTGGGGATACCACCTACGAGCAGTACTTC